This note documents a single TCR beta chain sequence. What it recognizes is unknown. Caucasian adults residing in Nashville, Tennessee made up all the donors. It was around 220 ng DNA, approximately 28,000 T cell genomes, that sorted-subset replicate PCRs used. In the original workflow: There were no quality scores in the junction-only immunoSEQ sequences, so filtering differed. Profiling relied on immunoSEQ multiplex PCR, and the TCRdb table lists in-frame clones only, not all of them. D and trimming were read from the DNA, whereas the V and J calls and clone size are those reported in that table. The profile shows some 980,000 clones, approximately 76% of them singletons. This entry belongs to a study of shared clonotypes between healthy human individuals. Study-level findings and limits: Memory subsets generally showed smaller estimated richness than naive subsets did.

The ends lost 0 bases at V and 10 bases at J; junction bases unmatched: 7. The CDR3 runs 15 residues. Looked up from germline, CDR1 is MNHNS and CDR2 is SASEGT. The source is a man younger than 35 in good health. The V and J genes are TRBV6-1 and TRBJ1-3, with TRBD1 matching 9 bases. The specimen sequenced was memory CD4+ T cells sorted from blood. Subset: CD45RA-negative fraction. CDR3 protein: CASSEATGGRGTIYF. In DNA form, the CDR3 reads TGTGCCAGCAGTGAAGCGACAGGGGGGCGAGGGACCATATATTTT.